This TCR beta chain was recorded in a study of blood T cells in healthy people across ages. Germline values: CDR1 SQVTM, CDR2 ANQGSEA. Unmatched junction bases numbered 6, after V lost 7 bases and J lost 2 bases. The CDR3 consists of 13 residues. A note on this clonotype: The target antigen is unknown.

Overall study results and limits: Expanded clonotype changes were possibly confounded by unknown donor CMV status.

The use of a sample-barcoded 5' primer and a J-beta primer mix characterized a second PCR of about 7 to 12 cycles. Tags on each cDNA molecule came from a template-switch adaptor with 12 random nucleotides. TCRdb reprocessed the 5' RACE reads via MiXCR and lists one record per CDR3 protein. Of roughly 900,000 distinct CDR3 sequences listed, roughly 52% are singletons. The J gene is TRBJ2-3, the V gene TRBV29-1, with 7 bases fitting TRBD1. The receptor's source is a man aged 30 to 39 in good health. Sequenced input: blood. For the CDR3, the DNA is TGCAGCGGGGGACAGAAGACCACAGATACGCAGTATTTT. Its protein is CSGGQKTTDTQYF.